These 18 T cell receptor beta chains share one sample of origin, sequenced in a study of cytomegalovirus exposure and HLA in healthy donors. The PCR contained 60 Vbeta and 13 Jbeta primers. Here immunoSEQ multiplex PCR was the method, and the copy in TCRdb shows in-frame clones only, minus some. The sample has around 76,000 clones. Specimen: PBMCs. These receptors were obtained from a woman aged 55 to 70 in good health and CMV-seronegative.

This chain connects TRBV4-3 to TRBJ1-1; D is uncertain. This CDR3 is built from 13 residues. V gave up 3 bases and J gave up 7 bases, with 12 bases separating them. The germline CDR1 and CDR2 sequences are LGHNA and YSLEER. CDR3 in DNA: TGCGCCAGCAGCCAGTTACCGAGGAGTGAAGCTTTCTTT. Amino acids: CASSQLPRSEAFF.

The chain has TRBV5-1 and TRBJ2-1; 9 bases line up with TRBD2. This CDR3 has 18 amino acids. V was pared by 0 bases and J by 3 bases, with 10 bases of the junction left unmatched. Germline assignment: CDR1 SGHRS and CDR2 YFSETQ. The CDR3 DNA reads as TGCGCCAGCAGCTTGGGGGGAGAGTCAGCGGGAGGCTACAATGAGCAGTTCTTC. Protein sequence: CASSLGGESAGGYNEQFF.

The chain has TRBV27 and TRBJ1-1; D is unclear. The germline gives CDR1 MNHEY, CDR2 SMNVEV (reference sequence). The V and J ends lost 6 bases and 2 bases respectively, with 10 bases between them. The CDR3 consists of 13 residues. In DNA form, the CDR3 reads TGTGCCAGCAGCCGGCGGGAAAACACTGAAGCTTTCTTT. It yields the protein CASSRRENTEAFF.

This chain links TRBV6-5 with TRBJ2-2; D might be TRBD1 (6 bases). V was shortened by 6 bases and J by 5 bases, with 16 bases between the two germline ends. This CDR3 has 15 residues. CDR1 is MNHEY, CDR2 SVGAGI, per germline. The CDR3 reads CASSRQEIGTGELFF. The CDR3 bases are TGTGCCAGCAGCAGACAGGAGATTGGGACCGGGGAGCTGTTTTTT.

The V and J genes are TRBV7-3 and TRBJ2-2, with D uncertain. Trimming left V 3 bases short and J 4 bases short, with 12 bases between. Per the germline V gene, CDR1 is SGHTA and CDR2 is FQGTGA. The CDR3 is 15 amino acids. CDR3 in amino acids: CASSFEPRGTGELFF. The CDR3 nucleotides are TGTGCCAGCAGCTTCGAACCGCGAGGCACCGGGGAGCTGTTTTTT.

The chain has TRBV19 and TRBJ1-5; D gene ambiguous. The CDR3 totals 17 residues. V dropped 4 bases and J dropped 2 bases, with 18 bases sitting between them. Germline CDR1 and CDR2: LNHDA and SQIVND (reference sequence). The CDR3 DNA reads TGTGCCAGTAGTACGGTAGCCCAATCGTCTGGCAATCAGCCCCAGCATTTT. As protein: CASSTVAQSSGNQPQHF. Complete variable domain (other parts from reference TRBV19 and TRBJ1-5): DGGITQSPKYLFRKEGQNVTLSCEQNLNHDAMYWYRQDPGQGLRLIYYSQIVNDFQKGDIAEGYSVSREKKESFPLTVTSAQKNPTAFYLCASSTVAQSSGNQPQHFGDGTRLSIL.

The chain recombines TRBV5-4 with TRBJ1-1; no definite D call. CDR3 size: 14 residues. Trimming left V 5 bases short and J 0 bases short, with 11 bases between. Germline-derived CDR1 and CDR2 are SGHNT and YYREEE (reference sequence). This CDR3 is CASSLSTVNTEAFF. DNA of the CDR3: TGTGCCAGCAGTCTTTCGACTGTGAACACTGAAGCTTTCTTT. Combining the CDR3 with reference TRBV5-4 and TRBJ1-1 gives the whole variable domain ETGVTQSPTHLIKTRGQQVTLRCSSQSGHNTVSWYQQALGQGPQFIFQYYREEENGRGNFPPRFSGLQFPNYSSELNVNALELDDSALYLCASSLSTVNTEAFFGQGTRLTVV.

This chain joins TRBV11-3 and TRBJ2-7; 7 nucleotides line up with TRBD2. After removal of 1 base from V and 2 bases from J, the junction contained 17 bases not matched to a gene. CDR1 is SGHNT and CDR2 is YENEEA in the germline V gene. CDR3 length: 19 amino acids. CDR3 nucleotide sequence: TGTGCCAGCAGCTTAGGTTCCCTGGGCGGGAGTGGAGTCCCCTACGAGCAGTACTTC. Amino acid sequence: CASSLGSLGGSGVPYEQYF.

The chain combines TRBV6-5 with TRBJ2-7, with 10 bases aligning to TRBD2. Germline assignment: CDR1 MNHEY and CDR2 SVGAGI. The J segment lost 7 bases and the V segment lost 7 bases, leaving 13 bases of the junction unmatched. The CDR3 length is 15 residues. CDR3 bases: TGTGCCAGCACGCCAGGCACTAGCGGGGCCTGGGAGCAGTACTTC. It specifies CASTPGTSGAWEQYF.

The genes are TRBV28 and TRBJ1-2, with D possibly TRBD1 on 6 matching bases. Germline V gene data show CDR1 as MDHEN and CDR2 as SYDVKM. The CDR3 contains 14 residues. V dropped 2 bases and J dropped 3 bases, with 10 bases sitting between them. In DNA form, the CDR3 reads TGTGCCAGCAGTTTAGAGGACAGTCACTATGGCTACACCTTC. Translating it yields CASSLEDSHYGYTF.

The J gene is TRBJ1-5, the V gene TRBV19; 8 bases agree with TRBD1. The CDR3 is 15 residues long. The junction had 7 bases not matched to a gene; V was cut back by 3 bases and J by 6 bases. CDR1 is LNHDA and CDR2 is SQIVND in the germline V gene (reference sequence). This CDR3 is CASSILAGGSQPQHF. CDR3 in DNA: TGTGCCAGTAGTATTCTGGCAGGGGGCTCTCAGCCCCAGCATTTT.

CDR3 DNA sequence: TGTGCCACCAGCAGAGATCTTGGGGCTCTAGCGGGGGGGATTGAGCAGTTCTTC. This gives the protein CATSRDLGALAGGIEQFF. The genes are TRBV15 and TRBJ2-1, with TRBD2 matching over 12 bases. CDR1 is LNHNV, CDR2 YYDKDF, per germline (reference sequence). V trimming: 0 bases; J trimming: 9 bases; junction bases outside the gene matches: 12. The CDR3 spans 18 residues.

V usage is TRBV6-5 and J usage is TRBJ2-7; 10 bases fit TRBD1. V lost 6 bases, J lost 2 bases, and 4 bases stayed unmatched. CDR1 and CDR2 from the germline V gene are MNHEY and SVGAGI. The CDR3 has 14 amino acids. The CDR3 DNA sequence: TGTGCCAGCAGATCAGGACAGGGGGCCTACGAGCAGTACTTC. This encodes CASRSGQGAYEQYF.

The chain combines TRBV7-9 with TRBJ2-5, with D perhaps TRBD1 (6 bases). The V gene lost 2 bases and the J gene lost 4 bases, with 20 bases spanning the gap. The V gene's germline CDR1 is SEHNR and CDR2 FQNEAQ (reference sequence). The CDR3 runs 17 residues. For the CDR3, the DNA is TGTGCCAGCAGCTTAATCCCAAGACGGGCAGGGGTAGAGACCCAGTACTTC. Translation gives CASSLIPRRAGVETQYF.

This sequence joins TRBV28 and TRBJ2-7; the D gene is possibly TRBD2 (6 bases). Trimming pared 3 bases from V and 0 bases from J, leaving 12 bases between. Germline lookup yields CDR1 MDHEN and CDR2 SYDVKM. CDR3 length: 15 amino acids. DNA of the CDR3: TGTGCCAGCAGTTTGGAGGGTAAGGGCTCCTACGAGCAGTACTTC. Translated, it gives CASSLEGKGSYEQYF.

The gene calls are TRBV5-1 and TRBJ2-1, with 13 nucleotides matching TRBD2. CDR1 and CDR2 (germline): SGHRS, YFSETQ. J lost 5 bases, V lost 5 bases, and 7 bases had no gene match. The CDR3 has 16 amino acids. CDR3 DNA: TGCGCCAGCAGATCCGGGACTAGCGGGAAGAACAATGAGCAGTTCTTC. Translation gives CASRSGTSGKNNEQFF. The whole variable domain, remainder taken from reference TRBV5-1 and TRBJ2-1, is KAGVTQTPRYLIKTRGQQVTLSCSPISGHRSVSWYQQTPGQGLQFLFEYFSETQRNKGNFPGRFSGRQFSNSRSEMNVSTLELGDSALYLCASRSGTSGKNNEQFFGPGTRLTVL.

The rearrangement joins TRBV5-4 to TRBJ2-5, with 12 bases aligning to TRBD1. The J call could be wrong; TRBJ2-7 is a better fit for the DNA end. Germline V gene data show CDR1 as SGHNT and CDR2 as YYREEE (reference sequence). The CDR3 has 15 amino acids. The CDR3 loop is CASRPGGTGGSEQYF. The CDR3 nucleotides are TGTGCCAGCAGGCCTGGGGGGACAGGGGGCAGCGAGCAGTACTTC.

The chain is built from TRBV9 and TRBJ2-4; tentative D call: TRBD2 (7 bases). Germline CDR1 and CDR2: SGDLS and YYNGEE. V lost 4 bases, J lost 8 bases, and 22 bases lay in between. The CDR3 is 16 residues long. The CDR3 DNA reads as TGTGCCAGCAGCATCGCCCCAACAGGGAGGGAAGACATTCAGTACTTC. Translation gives CASSIAPTGREDIQYF.